This paragraph covers one T cell receptor (beta chain) sequence. What it recognizes is unknown. This CDR3 has 13 amino acids. Trimming shortened V by 6 bases and J by 7 bases, and 13 bases separated the two germline ends. This sample was included in a study of T-cell memory formation after mild COVID-19. Study conclusions and caveats: Clones that got smaller from day 15 to 85 had even CD4/CD8, while clones growing later tipped toward CD4+.

One entry per CDR3 protein results from TCRdb running MiXCR on the 5' RACE reads. The data show about 360,000 distinct CDR3 sequences, 14% seen once. Source material: PBMCs or a T cell subset sorted from them (not recorded which). The receptor was derived from a man aged 18 to 30 who had mild COVID-19 (a few samples of this study predate the infection). Cell type and time point are not known. The chain is built from TRBV12-3 or TRBV12-4 and TRBJ1-5; D remains ambiguous. This CDR3 reads CASSLSAVQPQHF. In DNA form, the CDR3 reads TGTGCCAGCAGCCTCTCGGCGGTACAGCCCCAGCATTTT.